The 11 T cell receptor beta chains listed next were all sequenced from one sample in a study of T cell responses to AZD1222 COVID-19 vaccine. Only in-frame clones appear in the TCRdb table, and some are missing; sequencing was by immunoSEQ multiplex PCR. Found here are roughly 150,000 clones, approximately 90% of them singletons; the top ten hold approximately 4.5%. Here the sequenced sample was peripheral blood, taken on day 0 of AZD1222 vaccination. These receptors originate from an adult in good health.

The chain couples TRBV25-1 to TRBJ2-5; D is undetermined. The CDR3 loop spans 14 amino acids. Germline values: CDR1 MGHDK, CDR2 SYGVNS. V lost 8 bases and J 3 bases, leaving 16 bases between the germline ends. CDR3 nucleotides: TGTGCCAGCCTGTCGAGCAGCCTAGAAGAGACCCAGTACTTC. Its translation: CASLSSSLEETQYF.

The CDR3 DNA reads TGTGCCAGCAGCCTGGCAGTACCTAATGAAAAACTGTTTTTT. It translates to CASSLAVPNEKLFF. The rearrangement uses TRBV3-1 (or the pseudogene TRBV3-2) and TRBJ1-4; D is unclear. The length of the CDR3 is 14 residues. CDR1 LGHDT and CDR2 YNNKEL come from the germline V gene (reference sequence). The V gene lost 4 bases and the J gene lost 3 bases, with 9 bases spanning the gap.

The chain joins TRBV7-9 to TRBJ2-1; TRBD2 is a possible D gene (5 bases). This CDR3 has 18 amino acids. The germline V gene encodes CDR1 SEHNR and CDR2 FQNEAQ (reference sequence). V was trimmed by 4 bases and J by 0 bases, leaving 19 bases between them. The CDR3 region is CASSSPKGRGSSYNEQFF. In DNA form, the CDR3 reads TGTGCCAGCAGCTCACCGAAAGGGCGAGGGAGCTCCTACAATGAGCAGTTCTTC.

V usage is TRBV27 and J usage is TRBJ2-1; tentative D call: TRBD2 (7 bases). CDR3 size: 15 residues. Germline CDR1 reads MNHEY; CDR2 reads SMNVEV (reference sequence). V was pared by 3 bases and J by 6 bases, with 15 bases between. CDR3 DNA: TGTGCCAGCAGTTTGGGGGCGGGAGCTTTCAATGAGCAGTTCTTC. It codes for CASSLGAGAFNEQFF.

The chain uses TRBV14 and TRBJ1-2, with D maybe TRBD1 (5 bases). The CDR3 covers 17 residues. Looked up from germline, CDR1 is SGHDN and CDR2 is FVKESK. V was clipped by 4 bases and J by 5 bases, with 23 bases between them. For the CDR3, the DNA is TGTGCCAGCAGCCGGGGGACCCGGTGGAGAAAAGATTATGGCTACACCTTC. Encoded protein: CASSRGTRWRKDYGYTF.

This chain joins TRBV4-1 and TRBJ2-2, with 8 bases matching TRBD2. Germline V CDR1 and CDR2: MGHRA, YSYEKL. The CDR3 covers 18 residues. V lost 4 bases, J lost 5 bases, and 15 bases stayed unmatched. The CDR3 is CASSPRPREDRRTGELFF. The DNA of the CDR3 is TGCGCCAGCAGCCCGCGACCGCGGGAGGATAGGAGGACCGGGGAGCTGTTTTTT.

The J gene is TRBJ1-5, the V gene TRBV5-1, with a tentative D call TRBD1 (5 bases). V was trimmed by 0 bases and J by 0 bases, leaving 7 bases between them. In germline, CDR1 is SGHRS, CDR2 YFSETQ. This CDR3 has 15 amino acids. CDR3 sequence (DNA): TGCGCCAGCAGCTTGGTGGGGGATAGCAATCAGCCCCAGCATTTT. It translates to CASSLVGDSNQPQHF.

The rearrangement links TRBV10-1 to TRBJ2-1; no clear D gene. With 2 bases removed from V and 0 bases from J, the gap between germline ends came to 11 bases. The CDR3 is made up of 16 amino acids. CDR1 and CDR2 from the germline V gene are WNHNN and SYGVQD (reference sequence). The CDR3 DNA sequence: TGCGCCAGCAGTGAGGAAGCGTCTAGCTCCTACAATGAGCAGTTCTTC. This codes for CASSEEASSSYNEQFF.

The CDR3 region is CASSTQQGYSNQPQHF. The DNA of the CDR3 is TGTGCCAGCAGCACCCAACAGGGTTATAGCAATCAGCCCCAGCATTTT. This chain uses TRBV21-1 with TRBJ1-5; the table's D call TRBD1 went unverified against the DNA. TRBV21-1 is annotated as a pseudogene. The CDR3 sequence is 16 residues long.

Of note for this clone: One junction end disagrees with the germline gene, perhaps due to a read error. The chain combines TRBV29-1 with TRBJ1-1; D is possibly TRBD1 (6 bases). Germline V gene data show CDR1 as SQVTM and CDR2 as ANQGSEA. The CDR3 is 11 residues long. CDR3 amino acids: CSVALGGPTGF. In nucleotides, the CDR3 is TGCAGCGTTGCCCTCGGGGGCCCCACAGGGTTT.

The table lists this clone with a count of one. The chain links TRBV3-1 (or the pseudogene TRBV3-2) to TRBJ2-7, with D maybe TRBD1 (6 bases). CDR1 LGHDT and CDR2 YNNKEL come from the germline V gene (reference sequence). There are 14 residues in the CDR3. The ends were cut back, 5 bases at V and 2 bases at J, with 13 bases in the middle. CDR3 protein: CASSKRQVTYEQYF. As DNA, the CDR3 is TGTGCCAGCAGCAAACGACAGGTTACCTACGAGCAGTACTTC.